The clone carrying this T cell receptor beta chain has only a few counts. This sample was included in a study of blood T cell repertoires in COVID-19. Overall study context: T cells, B-cell-depleted T cells, or PBMCs supplied cDNA or gDNA.

Authors' analysis steps: Estimation of nucleated cell counts was performed using reference gene primer amplification. Measured with immunoSEQ multiplex PCR; TCRdb has only the in-frame clones, and not every one. V, J and clone size were drawn from that table, and D and trimming were deduced from the DNA. The data contain 140,000 to 150,000 clones, more than 75% of them singletons. The germline V gene encodes CDR1 SGHRS and CDR2 YFSETQ. The ends were cut back, 4 bases at V and 3 bases at J, with 19 bases in the middle. The CDR3 consists of 16 residues. The receptor's source is a human donor in a cohort sampled during active COVID-19. The sequenced sample was peripheral blood. This chain connects TRBV5-1 to TRBJ1-1; a weak D match, TRBD1 (6 bases). The CDR3, as DNA: TGCGCCAGCAGCCCGTCCCCCCCGACAGGAGACACTGAAGCTTTCTTT. Translating gives CASSPSPPTGDTEAFF.